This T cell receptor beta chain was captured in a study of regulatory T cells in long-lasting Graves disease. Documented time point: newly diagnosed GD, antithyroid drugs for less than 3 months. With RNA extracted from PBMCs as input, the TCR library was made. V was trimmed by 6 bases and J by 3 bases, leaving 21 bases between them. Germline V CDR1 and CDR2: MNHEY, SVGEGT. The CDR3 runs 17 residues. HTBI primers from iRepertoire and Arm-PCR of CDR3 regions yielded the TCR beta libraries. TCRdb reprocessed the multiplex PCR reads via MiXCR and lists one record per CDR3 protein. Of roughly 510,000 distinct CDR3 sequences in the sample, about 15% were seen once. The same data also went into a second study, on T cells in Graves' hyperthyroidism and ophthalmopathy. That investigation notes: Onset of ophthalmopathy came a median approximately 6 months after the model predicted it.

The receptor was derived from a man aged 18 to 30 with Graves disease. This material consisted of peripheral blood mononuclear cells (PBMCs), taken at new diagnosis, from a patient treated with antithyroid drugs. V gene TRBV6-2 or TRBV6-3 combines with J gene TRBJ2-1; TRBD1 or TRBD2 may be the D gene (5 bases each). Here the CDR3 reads CASSRGRGRRGYNEQFF. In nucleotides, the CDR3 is TGTGCCAGCAGCCGTGGTAGGGGACGGCGAGGCTACAATGAGCAGTTCTTC.